The 23 T cell receptor beta chains below come from one sample, sequenced in a study of T-cell reconstitution after alpha-beta-depleted transplantation in children. Unique molecular identifiers tagged the TCRbeta library. Each CDR3 protein gets one entry after TCRdb re-called the PCR reads with MiXCR. The data contain over 150,000 distinct CDR3 sequences, around 6.8% of them singletons. Sequenced material: PBMCs from the stem cell graft donor, taken from the stem cell graft. The receptors were gathered from a human donor who donated a stem cell graft to a child with Wiskott-Aldrich syndrome.

This clonotype was detected only a few times. The rearrangement links TRBV5-1 to TRBJ1-2; unclear D gene. The CDR3 is 13 residues long. Germline values: CDR1 SGHRS, CDR2 YFSETQ. V lost 4 bases and J lost 4, with 11 bases in between. CDR3 amino acids: CASSPSPGYGYTF. CDR3 bases: TGCGCCAGCAGCCCAAGTCCGGGCTATGGCTACACCTTC.

In its sample, this clonotype was seen many times. This rearrangement joins TRBV24-1 to TRBJ1-2, with D possibly matching TRBD1 (6 bases). Germline CDR1 KGHDR, CDR2 SFDVKD. V was cut by 4 bases and J by 2 bases, with 10 bases left in between. The CDR3 contains 14 residues. The chain's CDR3 is CATSEGGPNYGYTF. CDR3 DNA sequence: TGTGCCACCAGTGAAGGGGGGCCAAACTATGGCTACACCTTC.

In this sample, this clonotype turned up many times. The chain joins TRBV12-3 or TRBV12-4 to TRBJ1-1; D perhaps matches TRBD1 (6 bases). V was trimmed by 3 bases and J by 4 bases, leaving 12 bases between them. The CDR3 length is 14 residues. The CDR3 here is CASSLSLGATEAFF. In DNA form, the CDR3 reads TGTGCCAGCAGTTTGTCACTGGGGGCCACTGAAGCTTTCTTT.

This clonotype was detected many times. The V and J genes are TRBV20-1 and TRBJ2-7; D may be TRBD1 (6 bases). Trimming pared 0 bases from V and 0 bases from J, leaving 12 bases between. The CDR3 runs to 15 residues. Germline assignment: CDR1 DFQATT and CDR2 SNEGSKA (reference sequence). The DNA of the CDR3 is TGCAGTGCTAGAGAAAGGGGGTTCAGCTCCTACGAGCAGTACTTC. It codes for CSARERGFSSYEQYF.

The V gene is TRBV7-9, the J gene TRBJ1-6; no reliable D call. Germline V gives CDR1 SEHNR, CDR2 FQNEAQ (reference sequence). With 1 base removed from V and 7 bases from J, the gap between germline ends came to 8 bases. The CDR3 has 14 amino acids. The CDR3 reads CASSLDLLNSPLHF. The CDR3 DNA reads as TGTGCCAGCAGCTTAGATCTTTTAAATTCACCCCTCCACTTT.

A few counts support this clonotype. The chain is built from TRBV28 and TRBJ1-4; D possibly corresponds to TRBD1 (6 bases). Germline CDR1 is MDHEN and CDR2 is SYDVKM. The CDR3 covers 13 residues. Trimming removed 5 bases from V and 8 bases from J, with 12 bases in between. CDR3 nucleotide sequence: TGTGCCAGCAGTGGGGGGGCGCGCGAAAAACTGTTTTTT. It translates to CASSGGAREKLFF.

Comments on this clonotype: Without the conserved terminal phenylalanine or tryptophan, this CDR3 likely stems from a read error. V usage is TRBV5-1 and J usage is TRBJ1-3; D is ambiguous. This CDR3 has 16 amino acids. Looked up from germline, CDR1 is SGHRS and CDR2 is YFSETQ. Trimming took off 2 bases at V and 0 bases at J, with 12 bases between the two ends. CDR3 sequence (DNA): TGCGCCAGCAGCTTTGGTCGGATCTTCTCTGGAAACACCATATATTCT. This sequence encodes CASSFGRIFSGNTIYS.

This clonotype was seen at least ten times. The gene calls are TRBV6-1 and TRBJ2-7, with a possible D match to TRBD1 (6 bases). Trimming pared 6 bases from V and 3 bases from J, leaving 21 bases between. The CDR3 is made up of 16 amino acids. Germline loops: CDR1 MNHNS, CDR2 SASEGT. The chain's CDR3 is CASRGRGRVIIYEQYF. The CDR3 bases are TGTGCCAGCAGAGGCAGGGGCAGGGTGATCATCTACGAGCAGTACTTC.

The sample holds many counts of this clonotype. The V and J genes are TRBV3-1 and TRBJ2-2; D might be TRBD1 (5 bases). With 0 bases removed from V and 0 bases from J, the gap between germline ends came to 11 bases. The length of the CDR3 is 17 residues. CDR1 is LGHDT and CDR2 is YNNKEL in the germline V gene (reference sequence). CDR3 region: CASSQELGQANTGELFF. The CDR3 DNA reads TGTGCCAGCAGCCAAGAACTTGGACAAGCGAACACCGGGGAGCTGTTTTTT. Combining the CDR3 with reference TRBV3-1 and TRBJ2-2 gives the whole variable domain DTAVSQTPKYLVTQMGNDKSIKCEQNLGHDTMYWYKQDSKKFLKIMFSYNNKELIINETVPNRFSPKSPDKAHLNLHINSLELGDSAVYFCASSQELGQANTGELFFGEGSRLTVL.

In its sample, this clonotype was seen a few times. The chain is built from TRBV30 and TRBJ1-2, with a weak D call TRBD1 (5 bases). Germline CDR1 is GTSNPN and CDR2 is SVGIG (reference sequence). CDR3 length: 13 amino acids. Trimming shortened V by 2 bases and J by 7 bases, and 14 bases separated the two germline ends. Here the CDR3 reads CAWSKGPESGYTF. Written as DNA, the CDR3 is TGTGCCTGGAGTAAGGGACCCGAAAGTGGCTACACCTTC.

This clonotype was seen a handful of times. This chain connects TRBV3-1 to TRBJ1-5; D remains unclear. The germline gives CDR1 LGHDT, CDR2 YNNKEL (reference sequence). The germline V and J ends were trimmed by 0 bases and 7 bases, with 10 bases remaining between them. This CDR3 spans 14 amino acids. CDR3 sequence (DNA): TGTGCCAGCAGCCAAGATGTGGGAGGACAGCCCCAGCATTTT. This codes for CASSQDVGGQPQHF.

This clonotype was found many times. The chain is built from TRBV28 and TRBJ2-7; D possibly uses TRBD1 or TRBD2 (5 bases each). V lost 4 bases and J 2 bases, leaving 9 bases between the germline ends. This CDR3 has 13 amino acids. Germline CDR1 is MDHEN and CDR2 is SYDVKM. Here the CDR3 DNA reads TGTGCCAGCAGTTCCGGGGCCACCTACGAGCAGTACTTC. This encodes CASSSGATYEQYF.

This clonotype was recorded many times. This chain uses TRBV7-9 with TRBJ2-2; unclear D gene. The CDR3 runs to 14 residues. Trimming took off 4 bases at V and 6 bases at J, with 12 bases between the two ends. CDR1 is SEHNR and CDR2 is FQNEAQ in the germline V gene (reference sequence). DNA of the CDR3: TGTGCCAGCAGCTCAAACAAAGGGTCCGGGGAGCTGTTTTTT. Amino acid sequence: CASSSNKGSGELFF.

This clonotype has ten or more counts. The chain links TRBV5-1 to TRBJ2-7; D is unresolved. Per germline, CDR1 SGHRS and CDR2 YFSETQ. Trimming pared 0 bases from V and 9 bases from J, leaving 7 bases between. The CDR3 is 11 residues long. The CDR3 region is CASSLEGPQYF. The CDR3 DNA sequence: TGCGCCAGCAGCTTGGAAGGGCCGCAGTACTTC.

The chain uses TRBV6-1 and TRBJ2-2; 11 bases are shared with TRBD1. Per the germline V gene, CDR1 is MNHNS and CDR2 is SASEGT. V trimming: 6 bases; J trimming: 4 bases; junction bases outside the gene matches: 1. The length of the CDR3 is 14 residues. The CDR3 here is CASSGTGGTGELFF. The CDR3, as DNA: TGTGCCAGCAGCGGGACAGGGGGCACCGGGGAGCTGTTTTTT.

This clonotype was counted ten times or more. The chain links TRBV20-1 to TRBJ2-2; D gene ambiguous. The CDR3 is 14 amino acids. Trimming took off 3 bases at V and 0 bases at J, with 8 bases between the two ends. CDR1 and CDR2 (germline): DFQATT, SNEGSKA (reference sequence). CDR3 sequence: CSARVVSNTGELFF. The CDR3 nucleotides read TGCAGTGCTAGGGTAGTCTCGAACACCGGGGAGCTGTTTTTT.

There are a few counts of this clonotype. The chain uses TRBV12-3 or TRBV12-4 and TRBJ1-6; TRBD1 aligns across 7 bases. V lost 5 bases, J lost 9 bases, and 22 bases stayed unmatched. The length of the CDR3 is 19 residues. The CDR3 is CASSRQTSPTGENRSPLHF. The CDR3 region has the DNA TGTGCCAGCAGTCGACAAACGAGTCCAACAGGGGAAAATCGTTCACCCCTCCACTTT.

In its sample, this clonotype was seen many times. V gene TRBV20-1 combines with J gene TRBJ1-5; tentatively, D is TRBD1 (6 bases). Germline V lookup: CDR1 DFQATT, CDR2 SNEGSKA (reference sequence). V was trimmed by 1 base and J by 2 bases, leaving 6 bases between them. This CDR3 has 13 residues. The CDR3 loop is CSARGQGNQPQHF. For the CDR3, the DNA is TGCAGTGCTAGAGGACAGGGCAATCAGCCCCAGCATTTT.

The chain combines TRBV12-3 or TRBV12-4 with TRBJ1-3; 7 bases are a match to TRBD1. V was pared by 3 bases and J by 4 bases, with 9 bases of the junction left unmatched. The CDR3 has 16 residues. CDR3 sequence: CASSLRGQPIGNTIYF. CDR3 DNA sequence: TGTGCCAGCAGTTTGCGGGGACAGCCGATCGGAAACACCATATATTTT.

This clonotype has at least ten counts. The chain has TRBV29-1 and TRBJ1-1, with D unclear. Looked up from germline, CDR1 is SQVTM and CDR2 is ANQGSEA. The CDR3 length is 12 residues. V was pared by 3 bases and J by 2 bases, with 7 bases between. The CDR3 spells CSVDRPNTEAFF. Here the CDR3 DNA reads TGCAGCGTTGATAGGCCAAACACTGAAGCTTTCTTT.

This clonotype was recorded at least ten times. This chain uses TRBV11-2 with TRBJ2-5; D is ambiguous. Germline CDR1 is SGHAT and CDR2 is FQNNGV. V shed 3 bases and J shed 0 bases, with 5 bases lying between them. The CDR3 is 13 residues long. Here the CDR3 DNA reads TGTGCCAGCAGCTTCTCTCACCAAGAGACCCAGTACTTC. It translates to CASSFSHQETQYF.

This clonotype was detected many times. V gene TRBV12-3 or TRBV12-4 combines with J gene TRBJ2-1, with D tentatively TRBD1 or TRBD2 (6 bases each). V lost 8 bases and J 6 bases, leaving 14 bases between the germline ends. CDR3 size: 13 residues. The CDR3 loop reads CASRDRRGNEQFF. Here the CDR3 DNA reads TGTGCCAGCCGAGACAGGAGGGGCAATGAGCAGTTCTTC.

This clonotype was counted many times. The chain has TRBV27 and TRBJ1-2; D gene ambiguous. Trimming pared 3 bases from V and 3 bases from J, leaving 11 bases between. This CDR3 has 14 amino acids. Germline V CDR1 and CDR2: MNHEY, SMNVEV (reference sequence). In nucleotides, the CDR3 is TGTGCCAGCAGTTTTTATGGGGAGGACTATGGCTACACCTTC. Translating gives CASSFYGEDYGYTF.